This T cell receptor (beta chain) was captured in a study of blood T cell repertoires in COVID-19. Looking at the study overall: Italy, Spain and the United States were the sources of the convalescent and acute COVID-19 samples. Sample material is recorded as cDNA or gDNA derived from T cells, B-cell-depleted T cells, or PBMCs.

This CDR3 has 16 residues. The V gene's germline CDR1 is SGHTA and CDR2 FQGNSA. V lost 1 base and J 0 bases, leaving 12 bases between the germline ends. Authors' data handling: Amplified reference gene primers provided the basis for estimating nucleated cell counts. Sequencing used immunoSEQ multiplex PCR; TCRdb keeps in-frame clones, though not all of them. That table gives V, J and clone size, and the DNA gave D and trimming. The repertoire has fewer than 150,000 clones, 85% to 90% of them found once; the top ten carry 4.6%. The sequence came from a woman in her fifties or sixties with acute or convalescent COVID-19. Sequencing was done on a sample of peripheral blood. J is TRBJ1-1 and V is TRBV7-2, with D maybe TRBD1 (5 bases). The CDR3 DNA sequence: TGTGCCAGCAGCTTAGGGGGCGGCGTGGTGAACACTGAAGCTTTCTTT. Amino acids: CASSLGGGVVNTEAFF. Full variable domain (remainder filled in from reference TRBV7-2 and TRBJ1-1): GAGVSQSPSNKVTEKGKDVELRCDPISGHTALYWYRQSLGQGLEFLIYFQGNSAPDKSGLPSDRFSAERTGGSVSTLTIQRTQQEDSAVYLCASSLGGGVVNTEAFFGQGTRLTVV.